A selection of T cell receptor beta chains follows, all from one sample in a study of T cells expressing NK-cell markers. TCRdb re-called the 5' RACE reads, yielding one record per CDR3 amino acid sequence without DNA. This sample's clone table lists 300,000 to 450,000 distinct CDR3 sequences. Specimen: blood T cells: a sorted CD56 or NKG2C T cell subset, CD4+ or CD8+ T cells, or bulk PBMC T cells (not recorded which). The receptor source for this set is a man aged 18 to 69 in good health. The CDR3 runs from the conserved cysteine through the conserved F or W. Fields, in order: J gene, V gene, CDR3 protein.

TRBJ1-2 TRBV29-1 CSVDKGGYGYTF
TRBJ2-3 TRBV7-2 CASSPGASTDTQYF
TRBJ1-5 TRBV18 CASNRGTGDNQPQHF
TRBJ2-7 TRBV20-1 CSASGGTGQSYEQYF
TRBJ2-5 TRBV2 CASGGDRGRETQYF
TRBJ2-7 TRBV7-9 CASSSPAGKISYEQYF
TRBJ2-5 TRBV2 CASSPKGLAGGETQYF
TRBJ1-2 TRBV14 CASSPGQVTNYGYTF
TRBJ1-1 TRBV6-6 CASSYGGSSEAFF
TRBJ1-2 TRBV5-1 CASSDARRANYGYTF
TRBJ2-5 TRBV6-2/TRBV6-3 CASSRDYFQETQYF
TRBJ2-1 TRBV7-6 CASSLDYGNEQFF
TRBJ1-1 TRBV7-3 CASSSYGQGTEAFF
TRBJ2-1 TRBV3-1 CASSPGLAGQFF
TRBJ2-1 TRBV7-2 CASRYATDEQFF
TRBJ2-2 TRBV12-5 CASGLVGGRQLFF
TRBJ2-2 TRBV27 CASRLDRAGTGELFF
TRBJ2-5 TRBV12-3/TRBV12-4 CASSLVIRASGDGTQYF
TRBJ1-2 TRBV12-3/TRBV12-4 CASSRDGSYGYTF
TRBJ2-3 TRBV4-2 CASSQGLAGGWTDTQYF
TRBJ2-7 TRBV9 CASGGTEYEQYF
TRBJ2-1 TRBV5-1 CATRLAGYNEQFF
TRBJ2-3 TRBV4-2 CASSQDRASGATDTQYF
TRBJ1-2 TRBV20-1 CSARDMGKIYGYTF